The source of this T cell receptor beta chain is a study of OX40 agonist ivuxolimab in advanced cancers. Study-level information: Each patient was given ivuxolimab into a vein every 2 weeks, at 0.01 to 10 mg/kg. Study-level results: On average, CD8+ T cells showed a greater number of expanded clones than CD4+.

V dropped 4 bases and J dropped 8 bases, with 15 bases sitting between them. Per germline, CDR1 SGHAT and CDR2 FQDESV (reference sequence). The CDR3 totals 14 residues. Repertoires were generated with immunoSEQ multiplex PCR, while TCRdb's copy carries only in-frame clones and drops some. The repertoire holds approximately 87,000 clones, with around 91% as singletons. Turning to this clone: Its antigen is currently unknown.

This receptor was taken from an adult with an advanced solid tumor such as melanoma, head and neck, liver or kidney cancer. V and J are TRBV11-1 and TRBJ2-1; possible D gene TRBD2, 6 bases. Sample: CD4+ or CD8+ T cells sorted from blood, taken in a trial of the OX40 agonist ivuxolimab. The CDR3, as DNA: TGTGCCAGCAGCTCTTCGGGAACTAGCCATGAGCAGTTCTTC. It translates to CASSSSGTSHEQFF.